The 32 T cell receptor beta chains reported below all come from one sample, sequenced in a study of T cells expressing NK-cell markers. TCRdb derives one entry per CDR3 protein from the 5' RACE reads, leaving out DNA. The table counts some 450,000 distinct CDR3 sequences; less than 7.5% lies in the top ten. Sequencing was carried out using blood T cells: a sorted CD56 or NKG2C T cell subset, CD4+ or CD8+ T cells, or bulk PBMC T cells (not recorded which). Source of these receptors: a woman aged 18-70 years in good health.

V gene TRBV7-7 combines with J gene TRBJ2-3; without DNA, the TCRdb call of TRBD1 cannot be checked. The germline V gene encodes CDR1 SSHAT and CDR2 FNYEAQ (reference sequence). The CDR3 totals 15 residues. CDR3 loop: CASSLFRERTDTQYF.

The rearrangement links TRBV24-1 to TRBJ2-1; there is no DNA to check the TCRdb D call of TRBD1. The CDR3 loop spans 16 amino acids. Germline CDR1 and CDR2: KGHDR and SFDVKD. CDR3 amino acids: CATSDPLASSYNEQFF.

The genes are TRBV7-9 and TRBJ2-7; TCRdb designates TRBD1, a call that cannot be tested without DNA. Germline V CDR1 and CDR2: SEHNR, FQNEAQ (reference sequence). The CDR3 loop spans 16 amino acids. The CDR3 loop is CASSRSSGQGSNEQYF. The entire variable domain, with the rest obtained from reference TRBV7-9 and TRBJ2-7, is as follows: DTGVSQNPRHKITKRGQNVTFRCDPISEHNRLYWYRQTLGQGPEFLTYFQNEAQLEKSRLLSDRFSAERPKGSFSTLEIQRTEQGDSAMYLCASSRSSGQGSNEQYFGPGTRLTVT.

The chain links TRBV11-2 to TRBJ2-1. Germline V gene sequence: CDR1 SGHAT, CDR2 FQNNGV. This CDR3 contains 15 residues. The CDR3 loop is CASSLRPSSYNEQFF.

V and J are TRBV12-3 or TRBV12-4 and TRBJ2-3; TCRdb calls TRBD2, which cannot be checked without DNA. This CDR3 contains 15 residues. The CDR3 reads CASSPYGRPTDTQYF.

The V call is TRBV7-2, the J call TRBJ2-7; TCRdb calls TRBD2, which cannot be checked without DNA. Germline CDR1 reads SGHTA; CDR2 reads FQGNSA. The CDR3 sequence is 16 residues long. CDR3 region: CASSSNRLAGTDEQYF.

The genes are TRBV7-7 and TRBJ2-7. The CDR3 is made up of 14 amino acids. Germline CDR1 reads SSHAT; CDR2 reads FNYEAQ (reference sequence). The CDR3 reads CASSRSTGSYEQYF.

The chain joins TRBV7-7 to TRBJ2-5; there is no DNA to check the TCRdb D call of TRBD2. The CDR3 sequence is 15 residues long. Germline CDR1 SSHAT, CDR2 FNYEAQ (reference sequence). CDR3 residues: CASSLGGLRQETQYF.

The chain recombines TRBV6-2 or TRBV6-3 with TRBJ1-5. Germline V gene data show CDR1 as MNHEY and CDR2 as SVGEGT. The CDR3 is made up of 15 amino acids. Here the CDR3 reads CASSKPNAAATPQHF.

The rearrangement links TRBV15 to TRBJ1-6. The CDR3 consists of 14 residues. Germline CDR1 is LNHNV and CDR2 is YYDKDF (reference sequence). CDR3 in amino acids: CATSPEEGLGPLHF.

The V gene is TRBV7-6, the J gene TRBJ1-1. This CDR3 spans 14 amino acids. Per germline, CDR1 SGHVS and CDR2 FNYEAQ. Here the CDR3 reads CASSLVGSNTEAFF.

V is TRBV7-2 and J is TRBJ2-7. CDR3 size: 15 residues. The germline gives CDR1 SGHTA, CDR2 FQGNSA. The chain's CDR3 is CASSLYGFPVYEQYF. Together with reference TRBV7-2 and TRBJ2-7, the CDR3 gives the full variable domain: GAGVSQSPSNKVTEKGKDVELRCDPISGHTALYWYRQSLGQGLEFLIYFQGNSAPDKSGLPSDRFSAERTGGSVSTLTIQRTQQEDSAVYLCASSLYGFPVYEQYFGPGTRLTVT.

CDR3 protein: CASSLDTGTSVYGYTF. V usage is TRBV5-1 and J usage is TRBJ1-2; the D call of TRBD1 rests on TCRdb alone, since no DNA is present to check it. Germline lookup yields CDR1 SGHRS and CDR2 YFSETQ. The CDR3 loop spans 16 amino acids.

The rearrangement uses TRBV24-1 and TRBJ2-3. Germline V gives CDR1 KGHDR, CDR2 SFDVKD. The CDR3 has 15 residues. This CDR3 reads CATSDTWAMTDTQYF.

This sequence joins TRBV3-1 and TRBJ1-2; TCRdb indicates TRBD1, and absent DNA this call remains unverified. The CDR3 runs 13 residues. Germline loops: CDR1 LGHDT, CDR2 YNNKEL (reference sequence). This CDR3 reads CASSATGGPGYTF.

This chain uses TRBV10-3 with TRBJ2-7; TCRdb returns TRBD1, unconfirmable since there is no DNA. This CDR3 contains 12 residues. The germline gives CDR1 ENHRY, CDR2 SYGVKD. CDR3 sequence reads: CDRRDGSYEQYF.

The chain recombines TRBV5-6 with TRBJ2-1. The CDR3 contains 13 residues. CDR1 is SGHDT and CDR2 is YYEEEE in the germline V gene. CDR3: CASKPSSYNEQFF.

The J gene is TRBJ2-1, the V gene TRBV5-1; without DNA, the TCRdb call of TRBD2 cannot be checked. This CDR3 has 15 residues. Germline loops: CDR1 SGHRS, CDR2 YFSETQ. CDR3 protein: CASSPTSVSYNEQFF.

This chain links TRBV6-5 with TRBJ2-7; TCRdb calls TRBD2, which cannot be checked without DNA. This CDR3 spans 16 amino acids. Germline values: CDR1 MNHEY, CDR2 SVGAGI. The chain's CDR3 is CASSYSRLAGYYEQYF.

J is TRBJ1-5 and V is TRBV20-1. The CDR3 has 12 amino acids. Germline V gene data show CDR1 as DFQATT and CDR2 as SNEGSKA (reference sequence). CDR3: CSARVGSQPQHF.

V and J are TRBV19 and TRBJ2-5; TCRdb picks TRBD2, but there is no DNA to check that call. The germline CDR1 and CDR2 sequences are LNHDA and SQIVND (reference sequence). The CDR3 has 17 amino acids. The CDR3 loop reads CASSIGGGSGVQETQYF.

The V and J genes are TRBV20-1 and TRBJ2-7; lacking DNA, the TRBD2 call made by TCRdb goes unchecked. The CDR3 extends over 14 amino acids. CDR1 is DFQATT and CDR2 is SNEGSKA in the germline V gene (reference sequence). The CDR3 spells CSARHSGPPYEQYF.

The chain is built from TRBV29-1 and TRBJ2-1; TCRdb's D gene call, TRBD2, goes unchecked for lack of DNA. Germline CDR1 reads SQVTM; CDR2 reads ANQGSEA. The CDR3 length is 14 residues. Here the CDR3 reads CSVPTSGGNNEQFF.

CDR3 in amino acids: CASSPDRASTEAFF. The chain employs TRBV18 and TRBJ1-1; TCRdb designates TRBD1, a call that cannot be tested without DNA. The CDR3 totals 14 residues. Germline V gene lookup returns CDR1 KGHSH and CDR2 LQKENI.

V and J are TRBV19 and TRBJ2-3. The CDR3 runs 13 residues. Germline V CDR1 and CDR2: LNHDA, SQIVND (reference sequence). The CDR3 loop reads CASRTRSTDTQYF.

The rearrangement uses TRBV6-1 and TRBJ2-2; TCRdb lists TRBD1, though no DNA is available to test this call. Germline V lookup: CDR1 MNHNS, CDR2 SASEGT. CDR3 size: 14 residues. The CDR3 region is CASSRTGETGELFF.

V gene TRBV18 combines with J gene TRBJ2-2; with no DNA, the TCRdb D assignment of TRBD2 cannot be verified. This CDR3 has 14 amino acids. Germline-derived CDR1 and CDR2 are KGHSH and LQKENI. CDR3 region: CASSPPPGGGELFF.

This rearrangement joins TRBV12-3 or TRBV12-4 to TRBJ2-5; as DNA is missing, the TRBD2 call by TCRdb cannot be tested. This CDR3 is 14 amino acids long. CDR3 residues: CASSARALQETQYF.

V and J are TRBV6-2 or TRBV6-3 and TRBJ2-6. The germline V gene encodes CDR1 MNHEY and CDR2 SVGEGT. The CDR3 contains 16 residues. The CDR3 sequence is CASSYRPGPGANVLTF.

The chain is built from TRBV6-5 and TRBJ2-2; without DNA, the TCRdb call of TRBD1 cannot be checked. Germline V gene lookup returns CDR1 MNHEY and CDR2 SVGAGI. The CDR3 runs 15 residues. CDR3 loop: CASSYSTGATGELFF.

The CDR3 protein is CSARVRPDTQYF. This chain joins TRBV20-1 and TRBJ2-3; TCRdb indicates TRBD2, and absent DNA this call remains unverified. The CDR3 extends over 12 amino acids. Germline values: CDR1 DFQATT, CDR2 SNEGSKA (reference sequence).

Here the CDR3 reads CASSPGTGDKAFF. The rearrangement links TRBV11-2 to TRBJ1-1; TCRdb lists TRBD1, though no DNA is available to test this call. The CDR3 covers 13 residues. Germline loops: CDR1 SGHAT, CDR2 FQNNGV.